A selection of T cell receptor beta chains follows, all from one sample in a study of cytotoxic CD8 clonotypes in ibrutinib-treated CLL. Only in-frame clones appear in the TCRdb table, and some are missing; sequencing was by immunoSEQ multiplex PCR. Of 190,000 or so clones in the sample, about 72% were seen once. The sample here was PBMCs, taken after 24 months of ibrutinib treatment. The receptors originated from a human donor with chronic lymphocytic leukemia. Each CDR3 is given with its conserved first and last residue. A D gene is named only where the DNA matches it firmly. Size values are once, few and many counts, or a class for expanded clones, and some rows have none.

clone_size j_call v_call d_call cdr3_length cdr3_nt cdr3_aa
NA TRBJ1-2 TRBV7-9 TRBD1 15 TGTGCCAGCGGGCTAACAGGGGGCATGAGGTATGGCTACACCTTC CASGLTGGMRYGYTF
NA TRBJ1-1 TRBV9 TRBD1 15 TGTGCCAGCAGCAGCCGGACAGGGGGTGCCACTGAAGCTTTCTTT CASSSRTGGATEAFF
NA TRBJ1-1 TRBV30 TRBD1 18 TGTGCCTGGAGCAGATACCGTAATACCGGGACAGAGAACACTGAAGCTTTCTTT CAWSRYRNTGTENTEAFF
NA TRBJ1-1 TRBV29-1 NA 13 TGCAGCGTTTCGGGACGGAAGAACACTGAAGCTTTCTTT CSVSGRKNTEAFF
NA TRBJ1-5 TRBV2 NA 14 TGTGCCAGCAGGGGGGATCGGGGATATCAGCCCCAGCATTTT CASRGDRGYQPQHF
NA TRBJ2-1 TRBV19 TRBD1 12 TGTGCCAGTAGTATAGCAGGGACAGGGTGGTTCTTC CASSIAGTGWFF
NA TRBJ2-7 TRBV25-1 TRBD2 15 TGTGCCAGCAGTGAAGGAGGACTAGGCTCCTACGAGCAGTACTTC CASSEGGLGSYEQYF
NA TRBJ2-7 TRBV19 NA 11 TGTGCCAGTAGTATTGGCGGGGCGGTGTACTTC CASSIGGAVYF
NA TRBJ1-2 TRBV6-5 NA 15 TGTGCCAGCAGTTACGTTAGGGGATCACACTATGGCTACACCTTC CASSYVRGSHYGYTF
once TRBJ1-2 TRBV6-5 TRBD1 13 TGTGCCAGCAGACTGGGGACAGCGACGGACTACACCTTC CASRLGTATDYTF
NA TRBJ2-5 TRBV2 TRBD2 16 TGTGCCAGCCGAATAGGGACTAGCGGGAAACAAGAGACCCAGTACTTC CASRIGTSGKQETQYF
NA TRBJ2-1 TRBV5-1 TRBD2 15 TGCGCCAGCAGGCTAAATAGCGGGAGGGCGCATGAGCAGTTCTTC CASRLNSGRAHEQFF
NA TRBJ2-7 TRBV7-9 TRBD2 18 TGTGCCAGCAGCCCGGGAGGACTAGCGGGATTACTGCAAGGCGAGCAGTACTTC CASSPGGLAGLLQGEQYF
NA TRBJ1-3 TRBV4-2 NA 17 TGTGCCAGCAGCCCTTGGGGAAAAGGGAACTCTGGAAACACCATATATTTT CASSPWGKGNSGNTIYF
NA TRBJ2-6 TRBV7-3 TRBD1 20 TGTGCCAGCAGTCCTCGAAGCCCGGGACAGTCTCACGCTGGGGCCAACGTCCTGACTTTC CASSPRSPGQSHAGANVLTF
NA TRBJ1-1 TRBV6-5 NA 13 TGTGCCAGCAGTGTGGTAGCGAACACTGAAGCTTTCTTT CASSVVANTEAFF
NA TRBJ2-3 TRBV18 TRBD1 14 TGTGCCAGCTCACCTCTGGGACAGGTCGATACGCAGTATTTT CASSPLGQVDTQYF
NA TRBJ2-1 TRBV4-3 TRBD1 15 TGCGCCAGCAGCCTACAGGGGGCGTCCAACAATGAGCAGTTCTTC CASSLQGASNNEQFF
NA TRBJ1-2 TRBV19 NA 13 TGTGCCAGTAGTATTGGGGGCCGGGACGGCTACACCTTC CASSIGGRDGYTF
NA TRBJ1-1 TRBV5-6 NA 14 TGTGCCAGCGGAAACGGAGGGGTAGGGACTGAAGCTTTCTTT CASGNGGVGTEAFF
NA TRBJ2-5 TRBV25-1 TRBD2 13 TGTGCCACCACTCGGGGGGGCCAAGAGACCCAGTACTTC CATTRGGQETQYF
NA TRBJ1-1 TRBV25-1 NA 14 TGTGCCGGCAGTGCCCTCACCCCGACGGCTGAAGCTTTCTTT CAGSALTPTAEAFF
NA TRBJ2-5 TRBV11-2 TRBD1 16 TGTGCCAGCAGCTCATACAGGGGGCGCCTTCAAGAGACCCAGTACTTC CASSSYRGRLQETQYF
NA TRBJ2-7 TRBV5-1 NA 14 TGCGCCAGCAGCTCCAAACAGCGACCCTACGAGCAGTACTTC CASSSKQRPYEQYF
few TRBJ1-2 TRBV10-1 TRBD1 13 TGCGCCAGTCCGACAGGGCCTAACTATGGCTACACCTTC CASPTGPNYGYTF
NA TRBJ2-5 TRBV7-7 NA 13 TGTGCCAGCAGCACGGAGTACCAAGAGACCCAGTACTTC CASSTEYQETQYF
few TRBJ2-1 TRBV7-8 TRBD2 15 TGTGCCAGCAGCTTGGGGCTAGCGGGTTACAATGAGCAGTTCTTC CASSLGLAGYNEQFF
NA TRBJ2-2 TRBV19 TRBD1 14 TGTGCCAGTAGTATTAACAGGGGTGGCGGGGAGCTGTTTTTT CASSINRGGGELFF
NA TRBJ2-7 TRBV6-1 NA 16 TGTGCCAGCAGTGAAGCGGTCTGGGGAGGTGTGTACGAGCAGTACTTC CASSEAVWGGVYEQYF
few TRBJ1-2 TRBV19 TRBD1 16 TGTGCCAGTAGTATCCTCGATGACAGGGCTATCTATGGCTACACCTTC CASSILDDRAIYGYTF
NA TRBJ2-7 TRBV2 NA 13 TGTGCCAGCAATTTAGGCAGGGGCGGCGAGCAGTACTTC CASNLGRGGEQYF
NA TRBJ2-3 TRBV5-4 NA 16 TGTGCCAGCAGCTTGGCCGGGGGACTGCCCATGAATACGCAGTATTTT CASSLAGGLPMNTQYF
NA TRBJ2-7 TRBV9 NA 15 TGTGCCAGCAGCGTAGCGGGCGCGGGGGCGTACGAGCAGTACTTC CASSVAGAGAYEQYF
NA TRBJ2-5 TRBV5-1 TRBD2 19 TGCGCCAGCAGCTCCGGGACTAGCGGGAGGAAATGGTGGCTAGAGACCCAGTACTTC CASSSGTSGRKWWLETQYF
NA TRBJ2-7 TRBV5-1 TRBD1 15 TGCGCCAGCAGTGATAGGGACAGGGGGATCTACGAGCAGTACTTC CASSDRDRGIYEQYF
few TRBJ1-2 TRBV4-1 NA 18 TGCGCCAGCAGCCAAGACATGCCGGGGACTGTCTCTCGGACGGGCTACACCTTC CASSQDMPGTVSRTGYTF
NA TRBJ2-7 TRBV5-1 TRBD2 17 TGCGCCAGCAGCCAAACTCTAGCGGGAGGGCCGCCGTATGAGCAGTACTTC CASSQTLAGGPPYEQYF
NA TRBJ1-5 TRBV6-5 NA 15 TGTGCCAGCAGTCCCCTCCTCCGGGGTGATCAGCCCCAGCATTTT CASSPLLRGDQPQHF
NA TRBJ2-1 TRBV28 TRBD2 18 TGTGCCAGCAGTTTACCCGGGACTAGCGGCAGCTCCTACAATGAGCAGTTCTTC CASSLPGTSGSSYNEQFF
NA TRBJ2-1 TRBV18 TRBD2 17 TGTGCCAGCTCACCACGAGGGGCAGGACTAGGGTCCAGTGAGCAGTTCTTC CASSPRGAGLGSSEQFF
NA TRBJ1-2 TRBV10-3 NA 11 TGTGCCATCAGTGAGCGGTATGGCTACACCTTC CAISERYGYTF
NA TRBJ2-3 TRBV4-3 NA 14 TGCGCCAGCAGCCACCGGGGAAGCACAGATACGCAGTATTTT CASSHRGSTDTQYF
NA TRBJ2-1 TRBV4-1 TRBD1 17 TGCGCCAGCAGCCAGGGTTTAGGACAGGAAATCTACAATGAGCAGTTCTTC CASSQGLGQEIYNEQFF
NA TRBJ2-5 TRBV7-3 NA 15 TGTGCCAGCAGCCCGGGGGCAGGCCCCCAAGAGACCCAGTACTTC CASSPGAGPQETQYF
few TRBJ2-5 TRBV5-6 TRBD1 15 TGTGCCAGCAGCAAACGACAGGGCGTTAAAGAGACCCAGTACTTC CASSKRQGVKETQYF
NA TRBJ1-1 TRBV30 NA 11 TGTGCCTGGGACACGGGCACTGAAGCTTTCTTT CAWDTGTEAFF
NA TRBJ2-7 TRBV19 NA 15 TGTGCCAGTAGTATAGATGACGGGACGACCTACGAGCAGTACTTC CASSIDDGTTYEQYF
NA TRBJ1-2 TRBV7-2 TRBD1 16 TGTGCCAGCAGTAAGATACAGGGGAGGGCTAACTATGGCTACACCTTC CASSKIQGRANYGYTF
NA TRBJ2-7 TRBV28 NA 12 TGTGCCACCGTTTCTTTGGACTACGAGCAGTACTTC CATVSLDYEQYF
NA TRBJ1-4 TRBV6-5 NA 15 TGTGCCAGCAGTATCCAGCATACCCCTAATGAAAAACTGTTTTTT CASSIQHTPNEKLFF
NA TRBJ2-1 TRBV5-1 TRBD2 15 TGCGCCAGCAGCAATGGGACTAGCGGGAGCGATGAGCAGTTCTTC CASSNGTSGSDEQFF
NA TRBJ2-3 TRBV29-1 TRBD1 15 TGCAGCGTTGAACCCGGGACAGGATCCACAGATACGCAGTATTTT CSVEPGTGSTDTQYF
NA TRBJ2-7 TRBV10-3 NA 14 TGTGCCATCAACCCGGGACACTCCTCCTACGAGCAGTACTTC CAINPGHSSYEQYF
NA TRBJ2-4 TRBV29-1 NA 14 TGCAGCGCCCGCGACGGACTAGCCAAAAACATTCAGTACTTC CSARDGLAKNIQYF
NA TRBJ2-3 TRBV9 TRBD2 15 TGTGCCAGCAGCGCCTTACTAGCGGGAGGAGATACGCAGTATTTT CASSALLAGGDTQYF